The 29 T cell receptor beta chains below come from one sample, sequenced in a study of human T cells and chemical hapten exposure. TCRdb reanalysed the RACE reads using MiXCR and keeps one entry per CDR3 protein. The data show about 300,000 distinct CDR3 sequences, with roughly 6% seen just once and approximately 8.2% held by the top ten. Time point of the sample: pre-sensitization, week 0. As to treatment: therapeutic diphenylcyclopropenone sensitization with weekly scalp DPC. The sequenced sample was whole blood, obtained in connection with sensitization to the hapten diphenylcyclopropenone (DPC). The receptors here all came from a woman between 18 and 29 years old with alopecia areata. Some clones in this sample may be carry-over from other donors' samples.

This clonotype was counted only a few times. V is TRBV10-3 and J is TRBJ2-4; perhaps TRBD1 as D (6 bases). The CDR3 consists of 12 residues. Per germline, CDR1 ENHRY and CDR2 SYGVKD. Trimming cost V 6 bases and J 9 bases, with 12 bases left between them. Written as DNA, the CDR3 is TGTGCCATCAGCCTGGGGGCGGGCATTCAGTACTTC. Protein sequence: CAISLGAGIQYF.

On this clonotype: Germline is not matched at one junction end, which may reflect a read error. V usage is TRBV7-7 and J usage is TRBJ2-5, with TRBD1 as a possible D gene (5 bases). This CDR3 is built from 13 residues. The germline gives CDR1 SSHAT, CDR2 FNYEAQ (reference sequence). Here the CDR3 DNA reads TGTGCTAGCAGTACGACAGACCAAGAGACCCAGTACTTC. As protein: CASSTTDQETQYF.

The CDR3 DNA sequence: TGTGCCAGCAGTTTATCCCCGTACCAAGAGACCCAGTACTTC. As protein: CASSLSPYQETQYF. The rearrangement links TRBV27 to TRBJ2-5; D unclear. V lost 0 bases, J lost 0 bases, and 5 bases lay in between. The germline gives CDR1 MNHEY, CDR2 SMNVEV (reference sequence). The CDR3 consists of 14 residues.

CDR3 DNA: TGTGCCAGCAGTGTGCGGGATTCGGTCCACGAGCAGTACTTC. Its translation: CASSVRDSVHEQYF. This chain joins TRBV12-3 or TRBV12-4 and TRBJ2-7; perhaps TRBD2 as D (6 bases). Trimming removed 5 bases at V and 5 bases at J, with 16 bases between. The CDR3 sequence is 14 residues long.

This clonotype has more than one count but fewer than ten. V usage is TRBV12-3 or TRBV12-4 and J usage is TRBJ1-5, with D unresolved. V was clipped by 7 bases and J by 4 bases, with 17 bases between them. This CDR3 region has 15 residues. The chain's CDR3 is CASTLASNGNQPQHF. CDR3 coding DNA: TGTGCCAGCACCCTTGCCTCCAACGGGAATCAGCCCCAGCATTTT.

At least ten counts were recorded for this clonotype. This sequence joins TRBV10-3 and TRBJ2-3; possibly TRBD2 for D (5 bases). Germline loops: CDR1 ENHRY, CDR2 SYGVKD. The CDR3 is made up of 13 amino acids. Trimming removed 10 bases at V and 6 bases at J, with 17 bases between. CDR3 DNA sequence: TGTGCCACTTACACGCCCGGGAAGGATACGCAGTATTTT. As protein: CATYTPGKDTQYF.

This clonotype was recorded a few times. CDR3 in DNA: TGCAGTGCTAGCTCGGACATATCGAACACTGAAGCTTTCTTT. Translation gives CSASSDISNTEAFF. V and J are TRBV20-1 and TRBJ1-1; D is perhaps TRBD1 (5 bases). Germline values: CDR1 DFQATT, CDR2 SNEGSKA (reference sequence). The germline V and J ends were trimmed by 3 bases and 1 base, with 12 bases remaining between them. The CDR3 is 14 residues long.

This clonotype was seen at least ten times. The chain has TRBV28 and TRBJ2-6; possibly TRBD1 for D (5 bases). Trimming left V 6 bases short and J 2 bases short, with 11 bases between. This CDR3 spans 15 amino acids. From germline, CDR1 is MDHEN and CDR2 SYDVKM. CDR3 sequence reads: CASRSREAGANVLTF. As DNA, the CDR3 is TGTGCCAGCAGATCCAGGGAAGCTGGGGCCAACGTCCTGACTTTC.

This clonotype was seen a few times. The CDR3 sequence is CASSYSTGEVKNIQYF. The DNA for the CDR3 is TGTGCCAGCAGTTACTCGACAGGGGAGGTTAAAAACATTCAGTACTTC. This chain uses TRBV6-5 with TRBJ2-4; 8 nucleotides line up with TRBD1. This CDR3 contains 16 residues. Germline V gene lookup returns CDR1 MNHEY and CDR2 SVGAGI. V shed 0 bases, J shed 4 bases, and the junction held 5 bases outside the gene matches.

Turning to this clonotype: A much bigger clone sits one base away, suggesting this may be a read error. The chain has TRBV5-1 and TRBJ1-2, with D tentatively TRBD1 (5 bases). From germline, CDR1 is SGHRS and CDR2 YFSETQ. CDR3 size: 14 residues. Deletions cut 0 bases from V and 8 bases from J, with 14 bases between. This chain's CDR3 is CASSLVGREGGYTF. In DNA form, the CDR3 reads TGCGCCAGCAGCTTGGTCGGCAGGGAGGGCGGCTACACCTTC.

The chain carries TRBV11-2 and TRBJ1-4, with a possible D match to TRBD1 (5 bases). The length of the CDR3 is 15 residues. Germline values: CDR1 SGHAT, CDR2 FQNNGV. V dropped 5 bases and J dropped 5 bases, with 15 bases sitting between them. CDR3 in DNA: TGTGCCAGCAGCCCCGTGGGGGGGGTGAATGAAAAACTGTTTTTT. This encodes CASSPVGGVNEKLFF. The complete variable domain, with remaining parts taken from reference TRBV11-2 and TRBJ1-4, reads EAGVAQSPRYKIIEKRQSVAFWCNPISGHATLYWYQQILGQGPKLLIQFQNNGVVDDSQLPKDRFSAERLKGVDSTLKIQPAKLEDSAVYLCASSPVGGVNEKLFFGSGTQLSVL.

In the case of this clonotype: A single base separates this from a much larger clone, so it may be a read error. This chain connects TRBV6-6 to TRBJ1-5; tentatively, D is TRBD1 (5 bases). Germline V gives CDR1 MNHNY, CDR2 SVGAGI (reference sequence). This CDR3 has 14 residues. The V end lost 6 bases, the J end lost 0 bases, and 9 bases lay between the germline ends. CDR3 region: CASRKGNSNQPQHF. The CDR3 DNA sequence: TGTGCCAGCAGAAAGGGGAATAGCAATCAGCCCCAGCATTTT.

The chain couples TRBV11-2 to TRBJ2-2; D tentatively reads TRBD1 or TRBD2 (5 bases each). Per germline, CDR1 SGHAT and CDR2 FQNNGV. V gave up 2 bases and J gave up 6 bases, with 10 bases separating them. The CDR3 runs 14 residues. The CDR3 loop is CASSLRGTSGELFF. CDR3 nucleotide sequence: TGTGCCAGCAGCTTACGTGGGACGTCCGGGGAGCTGTTTTTT.

This clonotype was seen a few times. V is TRBV29-1 and J is TRBJ1-1; D call uncertain. CDR3 length: 10 residues. Germline loops: CDR1 SQVTM, CDR2 ANQGSEA. V was pared by 4 bases and J by 8 bases, with 8 bases between. CDR3 residues: CSVVRSEAFF. In DNA form, the CDR3 reads TGCAGCGTTGTCAGGTCGGAAGCTTTCTTT.

This clonotype was seen a handful of times. The chain couples TRBV2 to TRBJ2-3; tentatively, D is TRBD2 (6 bases). Trimming pared 2 bases from V and 0 bases from J, leaving 15 bases between. The length of the CDR3 is 17 residues. Germline-derived CDR1 and CDR2 are SNHLY and FYNNEI. The CDR3 DNA is TGTGCCAGCAGTGAAAGAGCGGGTCTGACTAGCACAGATACGCAGTATTTT. Its protein is CASSERAGLTSTDTQYF.

This clonotype was seen a handful of times. V and J are TRBV6-4 and TRBJ1-2; 7 bases are shared with TRBD1. Trimming cost V 6 bases and J 3 bases; bases outside gene matches: 16. The germline gives CDR1 MRHNA, CDR2 SNTAGT. The CDR3 spans 17 residues. The CDR3 is CASSRQGYGSEYYGYTF. Written as DNA, the CDR3 is TGTGCCAGCAGCAGACAGGGCTACGGCTCCGAATACTATGGCTACACCTTC.

V and J are TRBV7-9 and TRBJ2-1, with D perhaps matching TRBD2 (6 bases). Between the trimmed V and J ends, which lost 8 bases and 3 bases, there was a span of 23 bases. Looked up from germline, CDR1 is SEHNR and CDR2 is FQNEAQ (reference sequence). The CDR3 sequence is 17 residues long. DNA for the CDR3: TGTGCCAGCGCGCGGGGCTCAGGGCTGGAGTACTACAATGAGCAGTTCTTC. Translation gives CASARGSGLEYYNEQFF. The entire variable domain, with the rest obtained from reference TRBV7-9 and TRBJ2-1, is as follows: DTGVSQNPRHKITKRGQNVTFRCDPISEHNRLYWYRQTLGQGPEFLTYFQNEAQLEKSRLLSDRFSAERPKGSFSTLEIQRTEQGDSAMYLCASARGSGLEYYNEQFFGPGTRLTVL.

This clonotype was picked up a small number of times. The chain employs TRBV2 and TRBJ2-1, with D tentatively TRBD1 (6 bases). Germline CDR1 and CDR2: SNHLY and FYNNEI. Trimming removed 9 bases from V and 0 bases from J, with 18 bases in between. CDR3 length: 16 residues. The CDR3: CASCLQQGFSYNEQFF. In DNA form, the CDR3 reads TGTGCCAGTTGCTTACAGCAGGGGTTCTCCTACAATGAGCAGTTCTTC.

At least ten counts were recorded for this clonotype. This sequence joins TRBV6-4 and TRBJ2-3, with TRBD2 identical over 8 bases. CDR1 is MRHNA and CDR2 is SNTAGT in the germline V gene. The V and J ends lost 3 bases and 1 base, in that order; junction bases with no gene match: 3. The CDR3 length is 15 residues. The CDR3 sequence is CASSEGGLGTDTQYF. DNA for the CDR3: TGTGCCAGCAGTGAGGGGGGACTAGGCACAGATACGCAGTATTTT.

This clonotype was seen at least ten times. This chain uses TRBV6-1 with TRBJ2-5; TRBD2 might be the D (7 bases). Germline CDR1 and CDR2: MNHNS and SASEGT. The V end was cut by 0 bases, the J end by 5 bases, with 10 bases between. The CDR3 totals 14 residues. CDR3 nucleotide sequence: TGTGCCAGCAGTGAAGCCTGGGGGGGCGAGACCCAGTACTTC. It specifies CASSEAWGGETQYF.

This clonotype appeared a few times. The genes are TRBV3-1 and TRBJ2-2, with no clear D. Germline V gene lookup returns CDR1 LGHDT and CDR2 YNNKEL (reference sequence). Trimming left V 0 bases short and J 1 base short, with 3 bases between. The CDR3 has 14 amino acids. This CDR3 reads CASSQELNTGELFF. The CDR3 DNA is TGTGCCAGCAGCCAAGAGTTGAACACCGGGGAGCTGTTTTTT.

This clonotype was observed at least ten times. This sequence joins TRBV20-1 and TRBJ1-1, with D maybe TRBD1 (5 bases). CDR1 and CDR2 from the germline V gene are DFQATT and SNEGSKA (reference sequence). V was shortened by 3 bases and J by 10 bases, with 12 bases between the two germline ends. The CDR3 is 11 amino acids. The CDR3 region has the DNA TGCAGTGCTAGTCCGGGGCTGCTAGCTTTCTTT. Encoded protein: CSASPGLLAFF.

This clonotype was seen many times. V gene TRBV9 combines with J gene TRBJ2-3, with D perhaps TRBD2 (5 bases). Germline values: CDR1 SGDLS, CDR2 YYNGEE. The V end was cut by 2 bases, the J end by 6 bases, with 13 bases between. This CDR3 is built from 14 residues. The CDR3 DNA follows: TGTGCCAGCAGCGTGCGGGTCCGAGGCGATACGCAGTATTTT. Encoded protein: CASSVRVRGDTQYF.

This clonotype was detected only a few times. The CDR3 loop reads CASSFNGAFSYEQYF. The CDR3 nucleotides are TGTGCCAGCAGTTTCAACGGGGCGTTCTCCTACGAGCAGTACTTC. The genes are TRBV27 and TRBJ2-7, with D possibly being TRBD1 or TRBD2 (5 bases each). Trimming took 3 bases from V and 0 from J, leaving 12 bases between them. The CDR3 consists of 15 residues. CDR1 is MNHEY and CDR2 is SMNVEV in the germline V gene (reference sequence).

The table lists this clonotype with many counts. CDR3: CASSYPRGHGYTF. As DNA, the CDR3 is TGTGCCAGCAGTTACCCGAGAGGGCATGGCTACACCTTC. The rearrangement links TRBV6-2 or TRBV6-3 to TRBJ1-2; no clear D gene. This CDR3 has 13 amino acids. The V end was cut by 2 bases, the J end by 6 bases, with 10 bases between. Germline assignment: CDR1 MNHEY and CDR2 SVGEGT.

A few counts support this clonotype. The rearrangement links TRBV7-2 to TRBJ2-5; possibly TRBD1 for D (5 bases). The CDR3 totals 14 residues. Trimming removed 5 bases at V and 4 bases at J, with 14 bases between. The germline gives CDR1 SGHTA, CDR2 FQGNSA. The CDR3, as DNA: TGTGCCAGCAGCCTTAGACAGCAGGGAGAGACCCAGTACTTC. It translates to CASSLRQQGETQYF.

This clonotype was observed many times. The rearrangement joins TRBV20-1 to TRBJ2-3; 8 bases match TRBD1. Germline V gives CDR1 DFQATT, CDR2 SNEGSKA (reference sequence). V gave up 3 bases and J gave up 5 bases; unmatched junction bases: 4. The CDR3 has 13 residues. For the CDR3, the DNA is TGCAGTGCTAGTGGGGGACAGGTAGATACGCAGTATTTT. This gives the protein CSASGGQVDTQYF.

The table lists this clonotype with a few counts. J is TRBJ2-1 and V is TRBV5-4, with 7 bases matching TRBD2. V lost 4 bases to trimming and J lost 10 bases; unmatched junction nucleotides: 11. Looked up from germline, CDR1 is SGHNT and CDR2 is YYREEE (reference sequence). The CDR3 loop spans 14 amino acids. CDR3 nucleotide sequence: TGTGCCAGCAGCATCTCTCTAGCGGCGGCGGAGCAGTTCTTC. Translated: CASSISLAAAEQFF.

This chain uses TRBV7-9 with TRBJ2-3; D perhaps matches TRBD2 (5 bases). With 5 bases removed from V and 5 bases from J, the gap between germline ends came to 14 bases. CDR1 and CDR2 (germline): SEHNR, FQNEAQ (reference sequence). The CDR3 runs 14 residues. In DNA, the CDR3 is TGTGCCAGCAGCCCGCTAGACGGGGAAGATACGCAGTATTTT. This codes for CASSPLDGEDTQYF.